These 28 T cell receptor beta chains came from one sample sequenced in a study of blood T cell repertoires in COVID-19. The data were produced by immunoSEQ multiplex PCR, yet TCRdb's version contains in-frame clones alone and is incomplete. The repertoire consists of approximately 290,000 clones, with 80% to 85% occurring once and the leading ten covering around 16%. Source material: peripheral blood. These TCRs come from a person between 65 and 79 years old with COVID-19, enrolled during active disease.

The chain uses TRBV3-1 (or the pseudogene TRBV3-2) and TRBJ1-6, with 9 bases fitting TRBD1. The CDR3 extends over 16 amino acids. Germline values: CDR1 LGHDT, CDR2 YNNKEL (reference sequence). Trimming at V came to 3 bases and at J to 9 bases, leaving 9 bases not matched to a gene. The CDR3 reads CASSHRPGQGFSPLHF. CDR3 coding DNA: TGTGCCAGCAGCCATCGCCCGGGACAGGGTTTTTCACCCCTCCACTTT.

The chain links TRBV7-9 to TRBJ2-7, with TRBD2 matching over 13 bases. CDR3 size: 15 residues. Per the germline V gene, CDR1 is SEHNR and CDR2 is FQNEAQ (reference sequence). Unmatched junction bases numbered 8, after V lost 5 bases and J lost 7 bases. In DNA, the CDR3 is TGTGCCAGCAGCCCGGGACTAGCGGGACCGGGTGAGCAGTACTTC. Encoded protein: CASSPGLAGPGEQYF.

V usage is TRBV7-3 and J usage is TRBJ2-5, with a weak D call TRBD1 (6 bases). Trimming took 3 bases from V and 4 from J, leaving 12 bases between them. Germline V gene sequence: CDR1 SGHTA, CDR2 FQGTGA. CDR3 length: 14 amino acids. The CDR3 protein is CASSFYRVRETQYF. The CDR3 bases are TGTGCCAGCAGCTTCTACAGGGTTCGAGAGACCCAGTACTTC.

The chain uses TRBV7-9 and TRBJ2-3, with TRBD1 matching over 9 bases. Germline V gives CDR1 SEHNR, CDR2 FQNEAQ (reference sequence). This CDR3 comprises 14 residues. The trim removed 5 bases at V and 6 bases at J, leaving 6 bases unmatched. The CDR3 DNA sequence: TGTGCCAGCAGCCTCACAGGGGGCAGGGATACGCAGTATTTT. Its translation: CASSLTGGRDTQYF.

The gene calls are TRBV11-3 and TRBJ2-3; 10 positions agree with TRBD2. The ends lost 4 bases at V and 5 bases at J; junction bases unmatched: 9. Germline V CDR1 and CDR2: SGHNT, YENEEA. This CDR3 spans 16 amino acids. For the CDR3, the DNA is TGTGCCAGCAGCTCCCCTAGCGGGGGCGAAGGAGATACGCAGTATTTT. Translation gives CASSSPSGGEGDTQYF. The full variable domain, rest sourced from reference TRBV11-3 and TRBJ2-3, is EAGVVQSPRYKIIEKKQPVAFWCNPISGHNTLYWYLQNLGQGPELLIRYENEEAVDDSQLPKDRFSAERLKGVDSTLKIQPAELGDSAVYLCASSSPSGGEGDTQYFGPGTRLTVL.

The V gene is TRBV15, the J gene TRBJ2-1; 11 bases align to TRBD2. The V gene's germline CDR1 is LNHNV and CDR2 YYDKDF (reference sequence). The junction had 5 bases not matched to a gene; V was cut back by 6 bases and J by 4 bases. There are 15 residues in the CDR3. Here the CDR3 reads CATSILAGGYNEQFF. The CDR3 coding sequence is TGTGCCACCAGTATATTAGCGGGGGGGTACAATGAGCAGTTCTTC.

The chain links TRBV7-2 to TRBJ1-2, with TRBD1 identical over 8 bases. The CDR3 length is 13 residues. V lost 5 bases, J lost 13 bases, and 12 bases stayed unmatched. The germline gives CDR1 SGHTA, CDR2 FQGNSA. CDR3 DNA sequence: TGTGCCAGCAGCCCGACAGGGGTCTCGAGCTTCACCTTC. This translates into CASSPTGVSSFTF. Together with reference TRBV7-2 and TRBJ1-2, the CDR3 gives the full variable domain: GAGVSQSPSNKVTEKGKDVELRCDPISGHTALYWYRQSLGQGLEFLIYFQGNSAPDKSGLPSDRFSAERTGGSVSTLTIQRTQQEDSAVYLCASSPTGVSSFTFGSGTRLTVV.

In its sample, this clone was seen a few times. V and J are TRBV5-1 and TRBJ1-1, with 9 bases that match TRBD1. This CDR3 comprises 16 residues. The ends lost 2 bases at V and 1 base at J; junction bases unmatched: 6. Germline V gene data show CDR1 as SGHRS and CDR2 as YFSETQ. The CDR3 sequence is CASSLGTGRGNTEAFF. The CDR3 DNA is TGCGCCAGCAGCTTAGGGACAGGGAGGGGGAACACTGAAGCTTTCTTT.

In its sample, this clone was seen once. V and J are TRBV28 and TRBJ1-2; 8 bases are a match to TRBD1. The ends lost 2 bases at V and 0 bases at J; junction bases unmatched: 8. CDR1 and CDR2 from the germline V gene are MDHEN and SYDVKM. This CDR3 has 17 residues. Here the CDR3 reads CASSLGGTGQTNYGYTF. The CDR3 DNA reads as TGTGCCAGCAGTTTAGGTGGGACAGGCCAAACTAACTATGGCTACACCTTC.

The CDR3 DNA sequence: TGTGCCAGTAGTATATGGGGGGAGACTGAAGCTTTCTTT. Its protein product is CASSIWGETEAFF. V usage is TRBV19 and J usage is TRBJ1-1; D perhaps matches TRBD1 (5 bases). V lost 2 bases, J lost 5 bases, and 9 bases lay in between. CDR3 size: 13 residues. CDR1 is LNHDA and CDR2 is SQIVND in the germline V gene (reference sequence).

This clone was recorded only once. The V gene is TRBV7-8, the J gene TRBJ2-2; 8 positions agree with TRBD1. The CDR3 length is 16 residues. Germline V gives CDR1 SGHVS, CDR2 FQNEAQ. V gave up 5 bases and J gave up 6 bases; unmatched junction bases: 11. The CDR3 region has the DNA TGTGCCAGCAGCCAATTTCACGAACAGGGGGCCGGGGAGCTGTTTTTT. This translates into CASSQFHEQGAGELFF.

A few counts support this clone. V and J are TRBV30 and TRBJ1-5, with D possibly TRBD1 on 5 matching bases. CDR3 length: 14 residues. V lost 1 base and J 6 bases, leaving 13 bases between the germline ends. The germline V gene encodes CDR1 GTSNPN and CDR2 SVGIG (reference sequence). CDR3 protein: CAWSETADSQPQHF. The CDR3 DNA sequence: TGTGCCTGGAGTGAGACCGCAGACAGTCAGCCCCAGCATTTT.

V usage is TRBV5-1 and J usage is TRBJ1-5, with 7 bases lining up with TRBD1. Germline CDR1 reads SGHRS; CDR2 reads YFSETQ. The CDR3 contains 14 residues. V lost 4 bases, J lost 6 bases, and 7 bases stayed unmatched. The chain's CDR3 is CASSPDRAGQPQHF. Here the CDR3 DNA reads TGCGCCAGCAGCCCCGACAGGGCGGGTCAGCCCCAGCATTTT.

The gene calls are TRBV5-1 and TRBJ1-2; 9 positions agree with TRBD1. This CDR3 comprises 14 residues. After removal of 2 bases from V and 6 bases from J, the junction contained 5 bases not matched to a gene. Germline V lookup: CDR1 SGHRS, CDR2 YFSETQ. In DNA, the CDR3 is TGCGCCAGCAGCTTACCGGGACAGGGCCATGGCTACACCTTC. Translating it yields CASSLPGQGHGYTF.

CDR3 in DNA: TGTGCCAGCAGCTTAGCCTCGAGGGGGTACGCTGAAGCTTTCTTT. Amino acids: CASSLASRGYAEAFF. This chain joins TRBV7-9 and TRBJ1-1, with TRBD1 as a possible D gene (6 bases). V gave up 0 bases and J gave up 6 bases, with 14 bases separating them. The CDR3 loop spans 15 amino acids. Looked up from germline, CDR1 is SEHNR and CDR2 is FQNEAQ (reference sequence).

The chain recombines TRBV6-2 or TRBV6-3 with TRBJ2-7; D gene ambiguous. Germline V gene data show CDR1 as MNHEY and CDR2 as SVGEGT. This CDR3 has 17 amino acids. Trimming left V 2 bases short and J 0 bases short, with 17 bases between. CDR3 sequence (DNA): TGTGCCAGCAGTTACCAGGCGTCAGGCTTAAGCTCCTACGAGCAGTACTTC. This gives the protein CASSYQASGLSSYEQYF.

This clone was seen a handful of times. The genes are TRBV18 and TRBJ2-3; D may be TRBD1 (6 bases). Germline V gives CDR1 KGHSH, CDR2 LQKENI. This CDR3 contains 12 residues. Trimming stripped 6 bases from V and 7 bases from J, with 11 bases between. The CDR3 reads CASSKDSYTQYF. The CDR3 DNA is TGTGCCAGCTCTAAGGACAGCTATACGCAGTATTTT.

The chain combines TRBV5-1 with TRBJ1-3; the D gene is possibly TRBD1 (5 bases). V lost 4 bases and J lost 0, with 14 bases in between. This CDR3 is built from 16 residues. Germline-derived CDR1 and CDR2 are SGHRS and YFSETQ. The CDR3 here is CASSGGVRDSGNTIYF. The CDR3 DNA reads as TGCGCCAGCAGCGGGGGGGTCAGGGACTCTGGAAACACCATATATTTT.

The gene calls are TRBV15 and TRBJ1-3, with D hard to call. CDR3 length: 12 residues. V dropped 4 bases and J dropped 4 bases, with 5 bases sitting between them. CDR1 is LNHNV, CDR2 YYDKDF, per germline (reference sequence). The CDR3: CATSTRGNTIYF. DNA of the CDR3: TGTGCCACCAGCACGAGAGGAAACACCATATATTTT.

The V call is TRBV21-1, the J call TRBJ2-5; TRBD1, the D gene given by the table, was not confirmed from the DNA. TRBV21-1 is annotated as a pseudogene. The CDR3 extends over 15 amino acids. The CDR3 coding sequence is TGTGCCAGCAGCACAGAGGACAGGGCGCAAGAGACCCAGTACTTC. This translates into CASSTEDRAQETQYF.

A few counts support this clone. This rearrangement joins TRBV28 to TRBJ1-5, with a possible D match to TRBD1 (6 bases). The CDR3 sequence is 15 residues long. V was shortened by 4 bases and J by 4 bases, with 14 bases between the two germline ends. Germline V gene data show CDR1 as MDHEN and CDR2 as SYDVKM. The DNA for the CDR3 is TGTGCCAGCAGTTACCCAGGGGCGACTAATCAGCCCCAGCATTTT. Protein: CASSYPGATNQPQHF.

The chain recombines TRBV11-2 with TRBJ2-1; TRBD2 agrees at 7 bases. The V gene's germline CDR1 is SGHAT and CDR2 FQNNGV. J was trimmed by 4 bases and V by 2 bases; bases with no gene match: 8. The length of the CDR3 is 16 residues. CDR3 bases: TGTGCCAGCAGCTTATGGGCCCGGGGGGTTTACAATGAGCAGTTCTTC. The encoded protein is CASSLWARGVYNEQFF.

With respect to this clone: One junction end does not reproduce the germline sequence, and a read error may be involved. The V and J genes are TRBV12-3 or TRBV12-4 and TRBJ1-5; no firm D call. This CDR3 contains 13 residues. The CDR3 loop is CASGFLSNQPQHF. For the CDR3, the DNA is TGTGCCAGCGGTTTCCTCTCCAATCAGCCCCAGCATTTT.

The chain recombines TRBV3-1 (or the pseudogene TRBV3-2) with TRBJ1-2; D ambiguous. V shed 2 bases and J shed 8 bases, with 12 bases lying between them. Germline values: CDR1 LGHDT, CDR2 YNNKEL (reference sequence). CDR3 length: 13 residues. The chain's CDR3 is CASSQYVGWGYTF. The CDR3 bases are TGTGCCAGCAGCCAATATGTCGGTTGGGGCTACACCTTC.

This clone has just one count. The CDR3 here is CASTPRQRYGYTF. Written as DNA, the CDR3 is TGTGCCAGCACCCCCCGACAGAGATATGGCTACACCTTC. The chain combines TRBV12-3 or TRBV12-4 with TRBJ1-2; tentative D call: TRBD1 (5 bases). The CDR3 loop spans 13 amino acids. Between the trimmed V and J ends, which lost 7 bases and 5 bases, there was a span of 14 bases.

The gene calls are TRBV5-4 and TRBJ1-2; a weak D match, TRBD1 (5 bases). Germline values: CDR1 SGHNT, CDR2 YYREEE (reference sequence). CDR3 length: 15 amino acids. Deletions cut 0 bases from V and 4 bases from J, with 13 bases between. The chain's CDR3 is CASSLAIGGGYGYTF. The CDR3 DNA reads as TGTGCCAGCAGCTTGGCAATTGGGGGGGGCTATGGCTACACCTTC.

The chain uses TRBV5-1 and TRBJ2-7; a possible D gene is TRBD2 (6 bases). The V gene's germline CDR1 is SGHRS and CDR2 YFSETQ. This CDR3 has 15 residues. Trimming cost V 1 base and J 6 bases, with 17 bases left between them. The DNA for the CDR3 is TGCGCCAGCAGCTTGAGTCTGGGGGTGGAGGGCGAGCAGTACTTC. Amino acids: CASSLSLGVEGEQYF.

The V and J genes are TRBV15 and TRBJ1-2; 8 bases align to TRBD1. Germline CDR1 reads LNHNV; CDR2 reads YYDKDF (reference sequence). The CDR3 totals 15 residues. Unmatched junction bases numbered 9, after V lost 4 bases and J lost 5 bases. The CDR3 spells CATSTSGQGQYGYTF. CDR3 DNA: TGTGCCACCAGCACCTCAGGACAGGGCCAATATGGCTACACCTTC.